The source of this T cell receptor (beta chain) is a study of circulating tumor DNA in untreated peripheral T-cell lymphoma listed by TCRdb under 2021. The research as a whole found: Tumor-specific clonotypes were identified in around 80% of patients, with identification achieved from 85% to 90% of baseline tissues and 67% of baseline serum samples.

To find tumor-specific TCR clonotypes, researchers sequenced baseline tumor tissue that had been collected prior to treatment. The study used next-generation sequencing of T-cell receptor sequences to monitor peripheral T-cell lymphoma patients receiving frontline treatment on a trial. The CDR3 covers 15 residues, taking in both the cysteine and the phenylalanine. The sequence is cut down to CDR3 DNA, 45 bases in frame from base 1. To note about this clone: The clone's antigen remains unknown. No much larger clone exists at a distance of one base, and base qualities are not known.

Libraries were made using the immunoSEQ multiplex PCR assay. Entries here come from immuneACCESS through TCRdb and include only in-frame sequences with V and J called. Some clones fail to appear in such tables; in the studies checked, an unresolved V gene covers under half of the shortfall, and the cause of the remainder is unknown. This sample has about 7,000 clones in its table, and about 75% of those were observed once. The ten most abundant clones make up more than 15% of the sample. The rearrangement joined TRBV7-5 to TRBJ2-7. TRBV7-5 is termed a pseudogene. Sample: tumor tissue. The clonotype comes from a human donor with peripheral T-cell lymphoma. Here is the DNA: TGTGCCAGCAGCCAGAGGGGCGGAAGCTCCTACGAGCAGTACTTC. Translated, this is CASSQRGGSSYEQYF.